Following are 4 T cell receptor beta chains from one sample sequenced in a study of monozygotic twins with inflammatory bowel disease. TCRdb reprocessed the 5' RACE reads and stores each CDR3 protein as one record, lacking DNA. In total, the table holds approximately 160,000 distinct CDR3 sequences. The material sequenced was blood. These receptors were taken from a human donor with ulcerative colitis or Crohn's disease, or a healthy co-twin of an affected twin (not recorded which).

This chain joins TRBV20-1 and TRBJ1-1; TCRdb's assignment of TRBD1 cannot be checked, as there is no DNA. Per germline, CDR1 DFQATT and CDR2 SNEGSKA (reference sequence). CDR3 length: 15 amino acids. The chain's CDR3 is CSAYRGGGSNTEAFF.

This sequence joins TRBV7-9 and TRBJ1-5. This CDR3 spans 12 amino acids. Germline assignment: CDR1 SEHNR and CDR2 FQNEAQ (reference sequence). Here the CDR3 reads CASSLGPQPQHF.

The rearrangement links TRBV28 to TRBJ2-5; as DNA is missing, the TRBD1 call by TCRdb cannot be tested. The germline V gene encodes CDR1 MDHEN and CDR2 SYDVKM. The length of the CDR3 is 13 residues. The CDR3 region is CASSLSGGWAQYF.

The CDR3 sequence is CASSPDSGPAYEQFF. This sequence joins TRBV28 and TRBJ2-1; the TCRdb call, TRBD2, lacks DNA for checking. The CDR3 totals 15 residues. Germline V CDR1 and CDR2: MDHEN, SYDVKM. The variable domain in full, with the rest retrieved from reference TRBV28 and TRBJ2-1, is DVKVTQSSRYLVKRTGEKVFLECVQDMDHENMFWYRQDPGLGLRLIYFSYDVKMKEKGDIPEGYSVSREKKERFSLILESASTNQTSMYLCASSPDSGPAYEQFFGPGTRLTVL.